Below, 14 T cell receptor beta chains from the same sample are listed, as sequenced in a study of blood T cells in healthy people across ages. Combining a sample-barcoded 5' primer with a J-beta primer mix, a second PCR ran for roughly 7 to 12 cycles. One entry per CDR3 protein, called by TCRdb with MiXCR from the 5' RACE reads. The sample yields approximately 800,000 distinct CDR3 sequences, roughly 25% seen once. This sample also belongs to another study, concerning T cells of mothers and their children.

The sequencing input was blood. These receptors were taken from a boy younger than 18 in good health.

This clonotype came up a few times. J is TRBJ2-5 and V is TRBV29-1, with a tentative D call TRBD2 (5 bases). CDR1 is SQVTM, CDR2 ANQGSEA, per germline. The CDR3 has 14 residues. Trimming cost V 4 bases and J 5 bases, with 17 bases left between them. The CDR3 sequence is CSVVSPGVRETQYF. The CDR3 nucleotides are TGCAGCGTTGTTAGCCCCGGGGTTCGGGAGACCCAGTACTTC.

This clonotype appeared a few times. V gene TRBV7-9 combines with J gene TRBJ2-5; D could derive from TRBD1 or TRBD2 (5 bases each). The closer fit of TRBJ2-1 to the DNA end suggests the J call may be wrong. This CDR3 is 14 amino acids long. CDR1 SEHNR and CDR2 FQNEAQ come from the germline V gene (reference sequence). The CDR3 sequence: CASSLWDQNNEQFF. The CDR3 DNA follows: TGTGCCAGCAGCTTATGGGACCAAAACAATGAGCAGTTCTTC.

The chain has TRBV7-8 and TRBJ1-2; a weak D match, TRBD1 (5 bases). Germline V gives CDR1 SGHVS, CDR2 FQNEAQ. This CDR3 is 15 amino acids long. Trimming cost V 5 bases and J 0 bases, with 13 bases left between them. The CDR3 loop is CASSPTGLANYGYTF. In DNA form, the CDR3 reads TGTGCCAGCAGCCCTACAGGTTTAGCTAACTATGGCTACACCTTC.

The V and J genes are TRBV2 and TRBJ2-7; perhaps D is TRBD1 or TRBD2 (6 bases each). This CDR3 has 16 amino acids. The germline V and J ends were trimmed by 5 bases and 4 bases, with 21 bases remaining between them. The germline V gene encodes CDR1 SNHLY and CDR2 FYNNEI. The CDR3 region is CASSPARGTPFYEQYF. The DNA of the CDR3 is TGTGCCAGCAGTCCCGCTCGGGGGACACCTTTTTACGAGCAGTACTTC.

This chain connects TRBV29-1 to TRBJ1-2, with a weak D call TRBD1 (5 bases). CDR3 length: 13 amino acids. Germline CDR1 and CDR2: SQVTM and ANQGSEA. Trimming stripped 6 bases from V and 1 base from J, with 12 bases between. CDR3 sequence (DNA): TGCAGCGTGGGGCGGGTCCTTAACTATGGCTACACCTTC. This gives the protein CSVGRVLNYGYTF.

This clonotype has more than one count but fewer than ten. This chain connects TRBV20-1 to TRBJ2-1; D might be TRBD2 (5 bases). This CDR3 region has 12 residues. Looked up from germline, CDR1 is DFQATT and CDR2 is SNEGSKA (reference sequence). The germline V and J ends were trimmed by 5 bases and 5 bases, with 10 bases remaining between them. CDR3 in DNA: TGCAGTGCTGGAGGAACACACAATGAGCAGTTCTTC. It translates to CSAGGTHNEQFF.

This clonotype was observed many times. The chain joins TRBV3-1 to TRBJ2-5; 11 bases line up with TRBD2. CDR1 and CDR2 (germline): LGHDT, YNNKEL (reference sequence). The CDR3 extends over 20 amino acids. V shed 3 bases, J shed 2 bases, and the junction held 17 bases outside the gene matches. CDR3 sequence (DNA): TGTGCCAGCAGCCAGGTACTAGCGGGGGCCCGTTCCGCCCAGCAAGAGACCCAGTACTTC. Its protein product is CASSQVLAGARSAQQETQYF.

This clonotype has only a few counts. V gene TRBV20-1 combines with J gene TRBJ2-7; D might be TRBD1 (6 bases). The CDR3 consists of 15 residues. Trimming took off 6 bases at V and 3 bases at J, with 21 bases between the two ends. Germline V gene data show CDR1 as DFQATT and CDR2 as SNEGSKA (reference sequence). CDR3 nucleotides: TGCAGTGCGGAGAGGGAAAACAGGGTGAACTACGAGCAGTACTTC. The encoded protein is CSAERENRVNYEQYF.

This clonotype was counted between two and nine times. The V gene is TRBV6-1, the J gene TRBJ2-5, with TRBD2 as a possible D gene (6 bases). The CDR3 spans 16 residues. Trimming removed 1 base from V and 4 bases from J, with 16 bases in between. The germline V gene encodes CDR1 MNHNS and CDR2 SASEGT. The CDR3 coding sequence is TGTGCCAGCAGTGAAGGGTGGGAGGCACTTCGAGAGACCCAGTACTTC. Its translation: CASSEGWEALRETQYF.

This clonotype was observed at least ten times. The rearrangement joins TRBV5-1 to TRBJ2-5; D unresolved. The J call is uncertain, as TRBJ2-1 better fits the DNA end. CDR3 length equals 14 residues. Germline V gene data show CDR1 as SGHRS and CDR2 as YFSETQ. DNA for the CDR3: TGCGCCAGCAGCTTGGGACCCCCCGATGGTGAGCAGTTCTTC. Translated, it gives CASSLGPPDGEQFF.

There are a few counts of this clonotype. This sequence joins TRBV2 and TRBJ2-7; 10 bases are a match to TRBD1. The junction had 10 bases not matched to a gene; V was cut back by 8 bases and J by 6 bases. Germline CDR1 reads SNHLY; CDR2 reads FYNNEI. This CDR3 is built from 14 residues. CDR3 nucleotide sequence: TGTGCCAGCGGAGGACGACAGGGGGCGGGCGAGCAGTACTTC. It is translated as CASGGRQGAGEQYF.

V gene TRBV11-3 combines with J gene TRBJ2-2; D tentatively fits TRBD1 or TRBD2 (7 bases each). This CDR3 is 16 amino acids long. V lost 5 bases to trimming and J lost 1 base, with 14 bases between them. CDR1 and CDR2 from the germline V gene are SGHNT and YENEEA. The chain's CDR3 is CASSHGGTVNTGELFF. CDR3 DNA sequence: TGTGCCAGCAGCCACGGGGGGACAGTGAACACCGGGGAGCTGTTTTTT. Filled out from reference TRBV11-3 and TRBJ2-2, the complete variable domain reads EAGVVQSPRYKIIEKKQPVAFWCNPISGHNTLYWYLQNLGQGPELLIRYENEEAVDDSQLPKDRFSAERLKGVDSTLKIQPAELGDSAVYLCASSHGGTVNTGELFFGEGSRLTVL.

The chain carries TRBV20-1 and TRBJ2-1; the D is unclear. The assigned J gene may be wrong: the sequence end matches TRBJ2-7 better. This CDR3 has 13 amino acids. CDR1 and CDR2 (germline): DFQATT, SNEGSKA (reference sequence). CDR3 sequence reads: CSARHLPSYEQYF. The CDR3 region has the DNA TGCAGTGCTCGACACCTACCATCCTACGAGCAGTACTTC.

The V and J genes are TRBV20-1 and TRBJ2-1; 7 bases map to TRBD1. The CDR3 contains 15 residues. CDR1 and CDR2 (germline): DFQATT, SNEGSKA (reference sequence). The CDR3 here is CMIRTGPLGHNEQFF. CDR3 in DNA: TGCATGATAAGGACAGGCCCACTTGGGCACAATGAGCAGTTCTTC.